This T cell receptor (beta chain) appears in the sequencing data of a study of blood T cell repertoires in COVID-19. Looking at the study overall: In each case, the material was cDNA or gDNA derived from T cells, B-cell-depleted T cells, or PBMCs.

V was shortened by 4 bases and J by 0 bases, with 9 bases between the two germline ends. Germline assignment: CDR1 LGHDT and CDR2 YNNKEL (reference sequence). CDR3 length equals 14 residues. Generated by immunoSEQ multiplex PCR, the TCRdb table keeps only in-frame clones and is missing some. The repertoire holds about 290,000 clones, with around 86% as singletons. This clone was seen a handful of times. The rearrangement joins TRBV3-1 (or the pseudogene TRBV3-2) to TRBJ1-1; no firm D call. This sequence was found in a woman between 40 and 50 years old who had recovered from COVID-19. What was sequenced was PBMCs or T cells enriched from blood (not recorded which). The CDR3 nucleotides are TGTGCCAGCAGCCCTAATTTCATGAACACTGAAGCTTTCTTT. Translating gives CASSPNFMNTEAFF.